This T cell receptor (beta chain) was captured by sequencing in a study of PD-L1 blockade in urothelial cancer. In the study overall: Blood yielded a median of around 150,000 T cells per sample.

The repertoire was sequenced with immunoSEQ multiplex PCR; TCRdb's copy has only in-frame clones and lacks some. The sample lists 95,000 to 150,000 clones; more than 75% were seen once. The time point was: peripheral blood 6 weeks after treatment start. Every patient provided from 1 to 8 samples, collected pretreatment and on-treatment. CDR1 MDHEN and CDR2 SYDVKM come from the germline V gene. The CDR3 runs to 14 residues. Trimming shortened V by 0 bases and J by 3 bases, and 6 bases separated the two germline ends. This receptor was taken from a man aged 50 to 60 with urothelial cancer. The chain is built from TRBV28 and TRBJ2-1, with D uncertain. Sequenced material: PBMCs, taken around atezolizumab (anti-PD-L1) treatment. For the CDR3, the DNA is TGTGCCAGCAGTTTATGGGCTGACTACAATGAGCAGTTCTTC. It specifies CASSLWADYNEQFF.